A selection of T cell receptor beta chains follows, all from one sample in a study of T cells in Graves' hyperthyroidism and ophthalmopathy. TCRdb used MiXCR to reprocess the multiplex PCR reads, holding one entry per CDR3 protein. The repertoire holds 610,000 or so distinct CDR3 sequences, with under 60% as singletons. The sample taken for sequencing was peripheral blood or thyroid tissue (not recorded which). The receptors shown here come from a woman in her late teens or twenties with Graves' hyperthyroidism. CDR3s include the opening cysteine and the closing phenylalanine or tryptophan. Fields, in order: CDR3 length, clone size, V gene, D gene, J gene, CDR3 protein, CDR3 DNA. D genes are given only for firm matches. The size entry is marked missing in some rows and otherwise reads once, few, many or a size class.

15	.	TRBV2	.	TRBJ1-1	CASSLPSRRNTEAFF	TGTGCCAGCAGCCTTCCCTCCAGGCGGAACACTGAAGCTTTCTTT
15	few	TRBV5-1	.	TRBJ2-7	CASSLDVGGSNEQYF	TGCGCCAGCAGCTTGGATGTAGGGGGATCCAACGAGCAGTACTTC
14	.	TRBV5-1	TRBD1	TRBJ1-1	CASSIGDSNTEAFF	TGCGCCAGCAGCATCGGGGACAGCAACACTGAAGCTTTCTTT
14	many	TRBV7-2	.	TRBJ2-5	CASSLSVLGETQYF	TGTGCCAGCAGCTTATCGGTACTGGGCGAGACCCAGTACTTC
14	once	TRBV2	.	TRBJ1-6	CAVTGDEMSSPLHF	TGTGCCGTAACGGGGGACGAGATGAGTTCACCCCTCCACTTT
15	few	TRBV13	TRBD2	TRBJ2-2	CASSQTGEGPGELFF	TGTGCCAGCAGCCAGACTGGGGAGGGCCCCGGGGAGCTGTTTTTT
14	.	TRBV27	.	TRBJ2-7	CASSSSSALYEQYF	TGTGCCAGCAGTTCCTCCTCGGCCTTATACGAGCAGTACTTC
14	.	TRBV28	.	TRBJ2-7	CASRYRGARYEQYF	TGTGCCAGCAGGTACCGGGGGGCGCGGTACGAGCAGTACTTC
13	.	TRBV11-3	.	TRBJ2-1	CASRVRGDNEQFF	TGTGCCAGCAGAGTACGGGGAGACAATGAGCAGTTCTTC
15	many	TRBV5-6	.	TRBJ1-4	CASSSTGTYNEKLFF	TGTGCCAGCAGCAGCACCGGGACCTATAATGAAAAACTGTTTTTT
12	few	TRBV29-1	.	TRBJ1-5	CSVGLAGTYEHF	TGCAGCGTGGGACTAGCGGGAACCTACGAGCATTTT
11	.	TRBV29-1	.	TRBJ1-5	CSLMGGQPQHF	TGCAGCCTCATGGGGGGGCAGCCCCAGCATTTT
14	many	TRBV7-9	TRBD1	TRBJ1-4	CASSAGTVIGKLFF	TGTGCCAGCAGCGCCGGGACAGTTATAGGAAAACTGTTTTTT
14	many	TRBV5-1	.	TRBJ2-7	CASSLRDTSYEQYF	TGCGCCAGCAGCTTGCGGGACACTTCCTACGAGCAGTACTTC
11	many	TRBV4-1	.	TRBJ1-1	CASSQDKGAFF	TGCGCCAGCAGCCAAGATAAGGGAGCTTTCTTT
15	.	TRBV29-1	TRBD1	TRBJ1-5	CSARQGGDLNQPQHF	TGCAGCGCTAGACAGGGGGGGGACTTGAATCAGCCCCAGCATTTT
13	.	TRBV2	.	TRBJ1-2	CASSDYGGSGYTF	TGTGCCAGCAGTGATTACGGCGGGTCTGGCTACACCTTC
15	many	TRBV6-5	TRBD1	TRBJ2-7	CASSYSLTGPYEQYF	TGTGCCAGCAGTTACTCGCTGACAGGGCCCTACGAGCAGTACTTC
15	few	TRBV29-1	TRBD1	TRBJ2-3	CSVVPGTGGTDTQYF	TGCAGCGTTGTCCCCGGGACAGGGGGCACAGATACGCAGTATTTT
13	.	TRBV24-1	.	TRBJ2-5	CAANAPGGETQYF	TGTGCCGCCAATGCCCCGGGCGGGGAGACCCAGTACTTC
13	few	TRBV30	TRBD1	TRBJ2-5	CAWNRDRQETQYF	TGTGCCTGGAACCGGGACAGACAAGAGACCCAGTACTTC
15	.	TRBV15	TRBD1	TRBJ2-7	CATSSPPGTGHEQYF	TGTGCCACCAGCAGCCCCCCGGGGACAGGCCACGAGCAGTACTTC
16	.	TRBV7-7	TRBD2	TRBJ2-7	CASSLGLAGDFYEQYF	TGTGCTAGCAGCTTAGGACTAGCGGGAGACTTCTACGAGCAGTACTTC
14	few	TRBV20-1	.	TRBJ2-5	CSASDDFRRDTQYF	TGCAGTGCTAGCGATGACTTCCGGAGAGATACGCAGTACTTC
13	once	TRBV5-5	.	TRBJ2-1	CASSQIPGERQFF	TGCGCCAGCAGCCAGATACCGGGGGAACGGCAGTTCTTC
16	.	TRBV24-1	.	TRBJ1-2	CATSDLNQGTIYGYTF	TGTGCCACCAGTGATCTAAACCAGGGGACGATATATGGCTACACCTTC
13	many	TRBV12-3/TRBV12-4	.	TRBJ2-7	CASSFRGLGEQYF	TGTGCCAGCAGTTTTAGGGGCCTAGGCGAGCAGTACTTC
16	many	TRBV20-1	TRBD1	TRBJ1-3	CSARTDGTGGYGTIYF	TGCAGTGCTAGAACCGACGGGACAGGGGGCTACGGCACCATATATTTT
15	.	TRBV7-2	TRBD1	TRBJ2-7	CASSLARTGDYEQYF	TGTGCCAGCAGCTTAGCGAGGACAGGGGATTACGAGCAGTACTTC
14	many	TRBV15	.	TRBJ2-2	CATSRDTNTGELFF	TGTGCCACCAGCAGGGACACGAACACCGGGGAGCTGTTTTTT
18	.	TRBV7-4	.	TRBJ2-1	CASSLDAFSVMGYNEQFF	TGTGCCAGCAGCTTAGACGCCTTCTCGGTTATGGGGTACAATGAGCAGTTCTTC
13	many	TRBV12-3/TRBV12-4	.	TRBJ1-6	CASTPRAASPLHF	TGTGCCAGCACCCCAAGGGCCGCTTCACCCCTCCACTTT
19	.	TRBV4-3	TRBD2	TRBJ2-2	CASSHLGLAREGPPGELFF	TGCGCCAGCAGCCACCTGGGGTTGGCGCGGGAGGGCCCCCCCGGGGAGCTGTTTTTT
15	.	TRBV10-1	TRBD1	TRBJ2-1	CASSDGGQGGDEQFF	TGCGCCAGCAGTGATGGGGGACAGGGTGGAGATGAGCAGTTCTTC
14	.	TRBV7-8	TRBD1	TRBJ1-2	CASSSQGGVYGYTF	TGTGCCAGCAGCTCCCAGGGGGGCGTCTATGGCTACACCTTC
14	.	TRBV20-1	TRBD1	TRBJ1-4	CSARGQGAGEKLFF	TGCAGTGCTAGGGGACAGGGGGCGGGTGAAAAACTGTTTTTT
13	many	TRBV2	.	TRBJ1-2	CASSEDFGYGYTF	TGTGCCAGCAGTGAAGACTTCGGCTATGGCTACACCTTC
14	many	TRBV20-1	.	TRBJ2-7	CSAISYGNSYEQYF	TGCAGTGCTATCTCTTACGGGAACTCCTACGAGCAGTACTTC
13	.	TRBV20-1	.	TRBJ1-5	CSASGLTLGPQHF	TGCAGTGCGTCGGGACTTACCCTGGGGCCCCAGCATTTT
13	.	TRBV12-3/TRBV12-4	.	TRBJ1-1	CASGRARVTEAFF	TGTGCCAGCGGCCGGGCTAGGGTCACTGAAGCTTTCTTT
14	.	TRBV10-3	.	TRBJ1-1	CAITLGHSNTEAFF	TGTGCCATCACTCTGGGACACTCGAACACTGAAGCTTTCTTT
14	many	TRBV20-1	.	TRBJ2-5	CSARLPKSLGTQYF	TGCAGTGCTAGACTCCCCAAGAGTTTAGGGACCCAGTACTTC
15	many	TRBV20-1	TRBD2	TRBJ2-7	CSATDGGRAGYEQYF	TGCAGTGCCACAGATGGGGGGAGGGCCGGCTACGAGCAGTACTTC
18	.	TRBV7-8	.	TRBJ1-2	CASSQGRSPLHFGNGYTF	.
11	.	TRBV11-3	.	TRBJ1-4	CASSVREKLFF	TGTGCCAGCAGCGTCCGGGAAAAACTGTTTTTT